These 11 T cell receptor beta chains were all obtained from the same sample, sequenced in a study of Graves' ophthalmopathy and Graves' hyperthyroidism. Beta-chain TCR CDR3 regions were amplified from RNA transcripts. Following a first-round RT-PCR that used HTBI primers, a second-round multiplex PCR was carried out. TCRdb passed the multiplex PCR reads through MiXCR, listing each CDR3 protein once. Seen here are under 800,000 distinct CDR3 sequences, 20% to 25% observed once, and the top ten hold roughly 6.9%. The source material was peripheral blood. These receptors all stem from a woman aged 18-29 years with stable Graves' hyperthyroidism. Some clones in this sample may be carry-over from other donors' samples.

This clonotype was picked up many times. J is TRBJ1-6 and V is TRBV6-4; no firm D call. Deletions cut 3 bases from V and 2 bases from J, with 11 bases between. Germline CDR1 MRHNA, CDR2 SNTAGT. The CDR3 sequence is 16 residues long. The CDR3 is CASSEDGLAYNSPLHF. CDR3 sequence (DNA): TGTGCCAGCAGTGAAGACGGTTTGGCCTATAATTCACCCCTCCACTTT.

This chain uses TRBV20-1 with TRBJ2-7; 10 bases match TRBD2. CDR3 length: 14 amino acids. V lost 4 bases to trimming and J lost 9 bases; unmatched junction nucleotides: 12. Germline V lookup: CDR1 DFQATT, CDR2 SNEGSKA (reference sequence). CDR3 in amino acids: CSAKTGLANKGQYF. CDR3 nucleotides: TGCAGTGCTAAGACGGGACTAGCGAACAAAGGGCAGTACTTC.

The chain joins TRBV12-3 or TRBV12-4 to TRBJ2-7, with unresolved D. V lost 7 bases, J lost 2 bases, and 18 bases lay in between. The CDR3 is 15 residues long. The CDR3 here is CASTIPRNKPYEQYF. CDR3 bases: TGTGCCAGCACTATACCCCGGAACAAGCCCTACGAGCAGTACTTC.

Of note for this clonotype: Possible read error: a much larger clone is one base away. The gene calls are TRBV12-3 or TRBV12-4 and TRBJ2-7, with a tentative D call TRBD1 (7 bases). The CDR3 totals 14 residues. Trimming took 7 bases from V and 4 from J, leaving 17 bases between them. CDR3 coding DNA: TGTGCCAGCACCAGGGGGGCCTCCTGGTACGAGCAGTACTTC. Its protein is CASTRGASWYEQYF.

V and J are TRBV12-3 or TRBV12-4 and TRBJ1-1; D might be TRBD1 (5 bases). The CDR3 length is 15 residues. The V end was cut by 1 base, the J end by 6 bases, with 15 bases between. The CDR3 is CASSLGTPGGAEAFF. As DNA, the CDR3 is TGTGCCAGCAGTTTAGGGACACCCGGCGGAGCTGAAGCTTTCTTT.

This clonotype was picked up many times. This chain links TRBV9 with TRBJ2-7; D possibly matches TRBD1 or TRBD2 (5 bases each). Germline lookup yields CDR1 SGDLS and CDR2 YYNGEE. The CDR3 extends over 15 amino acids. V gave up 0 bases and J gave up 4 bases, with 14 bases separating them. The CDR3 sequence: CASSVGGTSAYEQYF. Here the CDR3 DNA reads TGTGCCAGCAGCGTAGGAGGGACCAGCGCTTACGAGCAGTACTTC. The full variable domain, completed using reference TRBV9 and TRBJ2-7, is DSGVTQTPKHLITATGQRVTLRCSPRSGDLSVYWYQQSLDQGLQFLIQYYNGEERAKGNILERFSAQQFPDLHSELNLSSLELGDSALYFCASSVGGTSAYEQYFGPGTRLTVT.

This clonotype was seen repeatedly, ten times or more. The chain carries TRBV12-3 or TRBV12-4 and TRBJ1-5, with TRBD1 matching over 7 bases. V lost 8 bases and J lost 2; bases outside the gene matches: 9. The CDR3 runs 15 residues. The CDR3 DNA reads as TGTGCCAGCTTAGCGACAGGGAGCGGCAATCAGCCCCAGCATTTT. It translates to CASLATGSGNQPQHF.

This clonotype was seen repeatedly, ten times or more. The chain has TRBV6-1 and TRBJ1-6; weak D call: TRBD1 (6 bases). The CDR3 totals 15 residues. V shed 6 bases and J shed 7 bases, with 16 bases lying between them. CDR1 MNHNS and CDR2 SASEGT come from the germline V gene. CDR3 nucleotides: TGTGCCAGCAGGCTCCGGACAGAGCTCAATTCACCCCTCCACTTT. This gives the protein CASRLRTELNSPLHF.

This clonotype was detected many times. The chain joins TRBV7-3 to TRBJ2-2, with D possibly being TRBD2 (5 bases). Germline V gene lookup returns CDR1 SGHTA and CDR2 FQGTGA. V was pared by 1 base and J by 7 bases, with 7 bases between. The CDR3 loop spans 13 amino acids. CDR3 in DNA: TGTGCCAGCAGCTTAAATGCGGGCGGGGAGCTGTTTTTT. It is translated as CASSLNAGGELFF.

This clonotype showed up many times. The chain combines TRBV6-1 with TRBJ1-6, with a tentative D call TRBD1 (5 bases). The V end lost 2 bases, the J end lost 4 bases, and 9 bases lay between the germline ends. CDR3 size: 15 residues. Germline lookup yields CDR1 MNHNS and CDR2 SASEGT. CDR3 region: CASSELGRYNSPLHF. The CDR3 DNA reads TGTGCCAGCAGTGAACTGGGACGGTATAATTCACCCCTCCACTTT.

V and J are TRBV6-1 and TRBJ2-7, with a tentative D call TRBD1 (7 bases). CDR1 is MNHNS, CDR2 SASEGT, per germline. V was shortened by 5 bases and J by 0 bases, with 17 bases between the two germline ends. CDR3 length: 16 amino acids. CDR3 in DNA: TGTGCCAGCAGTCGTATGAGCAGGGGGGACTCCTACGAGCAGTACTTC. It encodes CASSRMSRGDSYEQYF.